A selection of T cell receptor beta chains follows, all from one sample in a study of cytomegalovirus exposure and HLA in healthy donors. This table comes from immunoSEQ multiplex PCR, and its TCRdb copy is limited to in-frame clones, with some not included. The data contain under 200,000 clones, about 80% of them singletons. Material: PBMCs. Receptors originate from a man between 60 and 75 years old in good health and CMV-seronegative. Both conserved end residues are part of each CDR3. A D gene is named only where the DNA matches it firmly. Size is stated for part of the rows, as once, few or many counts, or as a class when the clone is expanded.

j_gene: TRBJ2-7; v_gene: TRBV5-1; abundance: -; d_gene: -; CDR3aa: CASSLEQGSYEQYF; CDR3nt: TGCGCCAGCAGCTTGGAACAGGGCTCCTACGAGCAGTACTTC
j_gene: TRBJ2-2; v_gene: TRBV6-5; abundance: -; d_gene: TRBD1; CDR3aa: CASSYSRTGYTGELFF; CDR3nt: TGTGCCAGCAGTTACTCTCGGACAGGTTACACCGGGGAGCTGTTTTTT
j_gene: TRBJ2-2; v_gene: TRBV27; abundance: -; d_gene: TRBD1; CDR3aa: CASSPGQGYSNTGELFF; CDR3nt: TGTGCCAGCAGCCCGGGACAGGGGTATTCGAACACCGGGGAGCTGTTTTTT
j_gene: TRBJ2-7; v_gene: TRBV6-6; abundance: -; d_gene: -; CDR3aa: CASNKETSYEQYF; CDR3nt: TGTGCCAGCAATAAGGAGACCTCCTACGAGCAGTACTTC
j_gene: TRBJ2-3; v_gene: TRBV6-5; abundance: -; d_gene: -; CDR3aa: CASSYDRSTQYF; CDR3nt: TGTGCCAGCAGTTACGACAGGTCTACGCAGTATTTT
j_gene: TRBJ2-7; v_gene: TRBV7-8; abundance: few; d_gene: TRBD2; CDR3aa: CASSETSGRVYEQYF; CDR3nt: TGTGCCAGCAGCGAGACTAGCGGGAGAGTCTACGAGCAGTACTTC
j_gene: TRBJ2-7; v_gene: TRBV5-1; abundance: once; d_gene: -; CDR3aa: CASSFTPRRGSYEQYF; CDR3nt: TGCGCCAGCAGCTTCACCCCTCGCCGGGGTTCCTACGAGCAGTACTTC
j_gene: TRBJ2-5; v_gene: TRBV6-1; abundance: -; d_gene: TRBD2; CDR3aa: CASSEQGGETQYF; CDR3nt: TGTGCCAGCAGTGAACAGGGAGGGGAGACCCAGTACTTC
j_gene: TRBJ2-7; v_gene: TRBV5-5; abundance: -; d_gene: TRBD2; CDR3aa: CASSGTSADHEQYF; CDR3nt: TGTGCCAGCAGCGGGACTAGCGCAGACCACGAGCAGTACTTC
j_gene: TRBJ1-1; v_gene: TRBV20-1; abundance: -; d_gene: TRBD1; CDR3aa: CRTGDSKAFF; CDR3nt: TGCAGGACTGGGGACAGTAAAGCTTTCTTT
j_gene: TRBJ1-1; v_gene: TRBV13; abundance: -; d_gene: -; CDR3aa: CASSLTRGDTEAFF; CDR3nt: TGTGCCAGCAGCTTAACACGGGGGGACACTGAAGCTTTCTTT
j_gene: TRBJ1-1; v_gene: TRBV7-6; abundance: -; d_gene: -; CDR3aa: CASSRTVNTEAFF; CDR3nt: TGTGCCAGCAGCAGGACAGTCAACACTGAAGCTTTCTTT
j_gene: TRBJ2-3; v_gene: TRBV10-2; abundance: -; d_gene: TRBD1; CDR3aa: CASSESVAATGSTDTQYF; CDR3nt: TGCGCCAGCAGTGAGTCGGTAGCCGCGACAGGGTCGACAGATACGCAGTATTTT
j_gene: TRBJ2-7; v_gene: TRBV2; abundance: -; d_gene: -; CDR3aa: CASVAGKQYF; CDR3nt: TGTGCCAGCGTGGCGGGGAAGCAGTACTTC
j_gene: TRBJ1-2; v_gene: TRBV27; abundance: few; d_gene: TRBD1; CDR3aa: CASSPSRDRGFRDGYTF; CDR3nt: TGTGCCAGCAGTCCTAGCCGGGACAGGGGATTCCGGGATGGCTACACCTTC
j_gene: TRBJ1-1; v_gene: TRBV30; abundance: -; d_gene: -; CDR3aa: CAWRAIREVWYIEAFF; CDR3nt: TGTGCCTGGAGGGCCATTCGTGAGGTCTGGTACATTGAAGCTTTCTTT
j_gene: TRBJ1-3; v_gene: TRBV2; abundance: -; d_gene: TRBD1; CDR3aa: CATRQGANSGNTIYF; CDR3nt: TGTGCCACTAGACAGGGGGCGAACTCTGGAAACACCATATATTTT
j_gene: TRBJ1-5; v_gene: TRBV6-6; abundance: -; d_gene: -; CDR3aa: CASRGGRNSNQPQHF; CDR3nt: TGTGCCAGCAGGGGGGGACGGAATAGCAATCAGCCCCAGCATTTT
j_gene: TRBJ2-3; v_gene: TRBV18; abundance: -; d_gene: TRBD1; CDR3aa: CASSPRAPGQGLDTQYF; CDR3nt: TGTGCCAGCTCACCACGGGCCCCGGGACAGGGGCTAGATACGCAGTATTTT
j_gene: TRBJ2-7; v_gene: TRBV6-5; abundance: -; d_gene: TRBD1; CDR3aa: CASSTPGGATYEQYF; CDR3nt: TGTGCCAGCAGTACCCCAGGGGGAGCTACCTACGAGCAGTACTTC
j_gene: TRBJ2-1; v_gene: TRBV14; abundance: -; d_gene: TRBD1; CDR3aa: CASSQTGGLEQFF; CDR3nt: TGTGCCAGCAGCCAAACAGGGGGCCTTGAGCAGTTCTTC
j_gene: TRBJ2-2; v_gene: TRBV5-1; abundance: -; d_gene: TRBD1; CDR3aa: CASSSSTGAGELFF; CDR3nt: TGCGCCAGCAGCTCCTCGACAGGGGCCGGGGAGCTGTTTTTT
j_gene: TRBJ2-7; v_gene: TRBV27; abundance: -; d_gene: TRBD2; CDR3aa: CASRRGLVLDEQYF; CDR3nt: TGCGCCAGCCGGAGAGGACTAGTACTTGACGAGCAGTACTTC
j_gene: TRBJ2-5; v_gene: TRBV27; abundance: -; d_gene: TRBD2; CDR3aa: CASSLSGTSGSQETQYF; CDR3nt: TGTGCCAGCAGTTTATCGGGGACTAGCGGGTCCCAAGAGACCCAGTACTTC
j_gene: TRBJ2-2; v_gene: TRBV5-1; abundance: -; d_gene: -; CDR3aa: CASSLSSPGRATGELFF; CDR3nt: TGCGCCAGCAGCTTGAGTTCCCCAGGTCGTGCCACCGGGGAGCTGTTTTTT
j_gene: TRBJ1-6; v_gene: TRBV6-6; abundance: few; d_gene: -; CDR3aa: CASTATGSNSPLHF; CDR3nt: TGTGCCAGCACCGCAACAGGGAGCAATTCACCCCTCCACTTT
j_gene: TRBJ1-2; v_gene: TRBV5-6; abundance: -; d_gene: TRBD1; CDR3aa: CASSLVHGQGYYPF; CDR3nt: TGTGCCAGCAGCTTGGTCCATGGACAGGGTTACTACCCCTTC
j_gene: TRBJ2-5; v_gene: TRBV7-8; abundance: -; d_gene: -; CDR3aa: CASSLTRLETQYF; CDR3nt: TGTGCCAGCAGCTTGACTAGGCTGGAGACCCAGTACTTC
j_gene: TRBJ2-3; v_gene: TRBV28; abundance: -; d_gene: TRBD1; CDR3aa: CASSVQTGGGTDTQYF; CDR3nt: TGTGCCAGCAGTGTCCAGACAGGGGGCGGCACAGATACGCAGTATTTT
j_gene: TRBJ2-3; v_gene: TRBV20-1; abundance: few; d_gene: -; CDR3aa: CSAPGLEAQYF; CDR3nt: TGCAGTGCCCCAGGCTTGGAGGCGCAGTATTTT
j_gene: TRBJ1-6; v_gene: TRBV5-6; abundance: -; d_gene: TRBD1; CDR3aa: CASSADRAKNSPLHF; CDR3nt: TGTGCCAGCAGCGCGGACAGGGCGAAGAATTCACCCCTCCACTTT
j_gene: TRBJ1-1; v_gene: TRBV19; abundance: -; d_gene: TRBD1; CDR3aa: CASSIVSGGAEAFF; CDR3nt: TGTGCCAGTAGTATTGTCTCAGGGGGAGCTGAAGCTTTCTTT
j_gene: TRBJ2-7; v_gene: TRBV4-3; abundance: -; d_gene: TRBD1; CDR3aa: CASSLRGQGLYEQYF; CDR3nt: TGCGCCAGCAGCCTGAGGGGACAGGGGCTTTACGAGCAGTACTTC
j_gene: TRBJ2-5; v_gene: TRBV5-1; abundance: -; d_gene: -; CDR3aa: CASRGQPNSKETQYF; CDR3nt: TGCGCCAGCAGAGGACAGCCAAATAGTAAAGAGACCCAGTACTTC
j_gene: TRBJ2-7; v_gene: TRBV7-9; abundance: -; d_gene: TRBD1; CDR3aa: CASSLTTGVPLEQYF; CDR3nt: TGTGCCAGCAGCTTAACGACAGGGGTACCACTCGAGCAGTACTTC
j_gene: TRBJ1-2; v_gene: TRBV30; abundance: -; d_gene: TRBD1; CDR3aa: CAWSYRQGARGYTF; CDR3nt: TGTGCCTGGAGTTATCGTCAGGGGGCGAGAGGCTACACCTTC
j_gene: TRBJ1-5; v_gene: TRBV29-1; abundance: -; d_gene: -; CDR3aa: CSVSQGQGNQPQHF; CDR3nt: TGCAGCGTTTCCCAGGGGCAGGGCAATCAGCCCCAGCATTTT
j_gene: TRBJ2-7; v_gene: TRBV19; abundance: -; d_gene: -; CDR3aa: CASSSRDNYEQYF; CDR3nt: TGTGCCAGTAGTTCCCGGGACAACTACGAGCAGTACTTC
j_gene: TRBJ2-7; v_gene: TRBV5-1; abundance: -; d_gene: TRBD1; CDR3aa: CASTLGTAVDEQYF; CDR3nt: TGCGCCAGCACCTTGGGGACAGCAGTGGACGAGCAGTACTTC
j_gene: TRBJ1-1; v_gene: TRBV6-1; abundance: -; d_gene: -; CDR3aa: CAIRRRGGEGTEAFF; CDR3nt: TGTGCCATCCGCCGGCGTGGGGGCGAAGGGACTGAAGCTTTCTTT
j_gene: TRBJ2-2; v_gene: TRBV19; abundance: -; d_gene: -; CDR3aa: CASTEKPNTGELFF; CDR3nt: TGTGCCAGCACAGAGAAGCCGAACACCGGGGAGCTGTTTTTT
j_gene: TRBJ2-7; v_gene: TRBV19; abundance: -; d_gene: TRBD1; CDR3aa: CASNPTGVQGEQYF; CDR3nt: TGTGCCAGTAACCCGACAGGGGTCCAAGGCGAGCAGTACTTC
j_gene: TRBJ1-1; v_gene: TRBV10-3; abundance: -; d_gene: TRBD1; CDR3aa: CAISESIGQGRNTEAFF; CDR3nt: TGTGCCATCAGTGAGTCTATCGGACAGGGGCGAAACACTGAAGCTTTCTTT
j_gene: TRBJ2-5; v_gene: TRBV25-1; abundance: -; d_gene: TRBD1; CDR3aa: CASSRTGQSGTQYF; CDR3nt: TGTGCCAGCAGTAGGACAGGGCAGAGCGGGACCCAGTACTTC
j_gene: TRBJ1-1; v_gene: TRBV10-2; abundance: -; d_gene: -; CDR3aa: CASSYFLGGGTEAFF; CDR3nt: TGCGCCAGCAGCTATTTTTTGGGGGGAGGTACTGAAGCTTTCTTT
j_gene: TRBJ1-1; v_gene: TRBV6-5; abundance: -; d_gene: -; CDR3aa: CASSQGKNTEAFF; CDR3nt: TGTGCCAGCAGCCAGGGGAAGAACACTGAAGCTTTCTTT
j_gene: TRBJ2-7; v_gene: TRBV5-1; abundance: -; d_gene: TRBD2; CDR3aa: CASSSLAGGEYEQYF; CDR3nt: TGCGCCAGCAGCTCATTAGCGGGAGGCGAATACGAGCAGTACTTC
j_gene: TRBJ1-2; v_gene: TRBV5-1; abundance: -; d_gene: -; CDR3aa: CASSLGGGNYGYTF; CDR3nt: TGCGCCAGCAGCTTGGGCGGTGGGAACTATGGCTACACCTTC